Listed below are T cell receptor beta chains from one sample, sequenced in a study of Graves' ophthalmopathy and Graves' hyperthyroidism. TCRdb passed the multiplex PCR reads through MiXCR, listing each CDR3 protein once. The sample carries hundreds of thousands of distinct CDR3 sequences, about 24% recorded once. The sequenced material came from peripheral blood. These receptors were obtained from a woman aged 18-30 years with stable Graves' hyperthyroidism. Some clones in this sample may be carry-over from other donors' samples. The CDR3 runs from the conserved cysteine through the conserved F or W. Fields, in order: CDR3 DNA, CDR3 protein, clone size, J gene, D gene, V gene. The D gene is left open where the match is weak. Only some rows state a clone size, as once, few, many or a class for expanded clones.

TGTGCCAACAGTCCGACCGGGACAGGGCAATACGAGCAGTACTTC,CANSPTGTGQYEQYF,few,TRBJ2-7,TRBD1,TRBV10-3
TGTGCCAGCAGCTTGGGGCTTGGCACTGAAGCTTTCTTT,CASSLGLGTEAFF,many,TRBJ1-1,NA,TRBV12-3/TRBV12-4
TGCAGTGCTAGAAGGACAGGCGACTCCTATGGCTACACCTTC,CSARRTGDSYGYTF,many,TRBJ1-2,TRBD1,TRBV20-1
TGTGCCAGCAGCAACCCCGGGACAGGGGTCTACGAGCAGTACTTC,CASSNPGTGVYEQYF,few,TRBJ2-7,TRBD1,TRBV12-3/TRBV12-4
TGTGCCAGCAGTTTATGGGAGAACACTGAAGCTTTCTTT,CASSLWENTEAFF,many,TRBJ1-1,NA,TRBV12-3/TRBV12-4
TGTGCCAGCAATGAAGCGGGAGGGCCGGGGTTCAGATCCAAAAACATTCAGTACTTC,CASNEAGGPGFRSKNIQYF,many,TRBJ2-4,TRBD2,TRBV6-1
TGTGCCACCACAAATGGAGACGAGCAGTACTTC,CATTNGDEQYF,few,TRBJ2-7,NA,TRBV6-2/TRBV6-3
TGTGCCACCAGCAGAGCAGGAGCCCTGAACACTGAAGCTTTCTTT,CATSRAGALNTEAFF,few,TRBJ1-1,NA,TRBV15
TGTGCCAGCAGCGTAGACTCTGGGTACGGGGAGCTGTTTTTT,CASSVDSGYGELFF,few,TRBJ2-2,NA,TRBV9
TGTGCCAGCACGAGGGCCTCACGGCACACTGAAGCTTGCTTT,CASTRASRHTEACF,NA,TRBJ1-1,NA,TRBV6-1
TGTGCCAGCGGTCGACAGGGGAGACTAGCGGGAGCGCAAGAGACCCAGTACTTC,CASGRQGRLAGAQETQYF,few,TRBJ2-5,TRBD2,TRBV2
TGTGCCAGCAGGGCGCCGGGGCCACAGAGCAATCAGCCCCAGCATTTT,CASRAPGPQSNQPQHF,few,TRBJ1-5,NA,TRBV28
TGTGCCAGCAGCTCCGGGGGGGGACCGAGTCAAGAGACCCAGTACTTC,CASSSGGGPSQETQYF,few,TRBJ2-5,TRBD2,TRBV7-2
TGTGCCAGCAGTTTGGAGACAATGAACACTGAAGCTTTCTTT,CASSLETMNTEAFF,many,TRBJ1-1,NA,TRBV12-3/TRBV12-4
TGTGCCAGCAGCCAAGACAGGGGCACTGGGATATCTTCGGCTTTCTTT,CASSQDRGTGISSAFF,many,TRBJ1-1,NA,TRBV4-2
TGTGCCAGCAGTTACACCAGGGAGGGGTCCCGTGAAGCTTTCTTT,CASSYTREGSREAFF,many,TRBJ1-1,NA,TRBV6-5
TGTGCCAGCAGTGAAGCTCTGCACAGCTCCTACGAGCAGTACTTC,CASSEALHSSYEQYF,NA,TRBJ2-7,NA,TRBV6-1
TGTGCCAGCAGCATCCCCGGTAATTCACCCCTCCACTTT,CASSIPGNSPLHF,many,TRBJ1-6,NA,TRBV28
TGTGCCAGCAGCTTAGGGGGTCAGGGGCTTGAAGCTTTCTTT,CASSLGGQGLEAFF,few,TRBJ1-1,NA,TRBV7-2
TGTGCCAGCAGCTCGGGCGTCGAGACCCAGTACTTC,CASSSGVETQYF,few,TRBJ2-5,NA,TRBV12-3/TRBV12-4
TGTGCCAGTAGTCCTCGACGGGGGGCTGGCGGCTACACCTTC,CASSPRRGAGGYTF,NA,TRBJ1-2,NA,TRBV19
TGTGCCAGCAGTGAGGGCGGAAGGGTGGAAGAGACCCAGTACTTC,CASSEGGRVEETQYF,many,TRBJ2-5,NA,TRBV2
TGTGCCAGCGTTGTTCCGGTGAACACTGAAGCTTTCTTT,CASVVPVNTEAFF,many,TRBJ1-1,NA,TRBV12-3/TRBV12-4
TGTGCCAGCAGTGAATTGGCCAGGGTAGGAGAGACCCAGTACTTC,CASSELARVGETQYF,NA,TRBJ2-5,NA,TRBV2
TGTGCCAGCAGCTTAGTAGTGGGGCTAGCGGGAGTACACGAGCAGTACTTC,CASSLVVGLAGVHEQYF,NA,TRBJ2-7,TRBD2,TRBV11-1
TGTGCCAGCAGTGAAATGGGGACAGGGGCGCAGCCCCAGCATTTT,CASSEMGTGAQPQHF,few,TRBJ1-5,TRBD1,TRBV6-1
TGCGCCAGCAGCTTGGACCCGGGAAATTCACCCCTCCACTTT,CASSLDPGNSPLHF,many,TRBJ1-6,NA,TRBV5-1
TGTGCCAGTAGTATAGGAGGCCAGGGGGAGACCCAGTACTTC,CASSIGGQGETQYF,NA,TRBJ2-5,NA,TRBV19
TGTGCCAGCAGCCATAGCGGGACCAACTCCTACGAGCAGTACTTC,CASSHSGTNSYEQYF,many,TRBJ2-7,TRBD2,TRBV6-5
TGTGCCAGTGCAACGGACGGCTATGGCTACACCTTC,CASATDGYGYTF,many,TRBJ1-2,NA,TRBV19
TGTGCCAGTGCGTCGGGGGCCAACGTCCTGACTTTC,CASASGANVLTF,NA,TRBJ2-6,NA,TRBV28
TGCAGTGCTAGTACCGGGGGTGATCAGCCCCAGCATTTT,CSASTGGDQPQHF,many,TRBJ1-5,NA,TRBV20-1
TGTGCCAGCAGTCGTAACCGGGGACTAGCGGGACCGTACCAAGAGACCCAGTACTTC,CASSRNRGLAGPYQETQYF,many,TRBJ2-5,TRBD2,TRBV6-4
TGTGCCAGCAGTTATCGGACAGGGGATCTATACGAGCAGTACTTC,CASSYRTGDLYEQYF,many,TRBJ2-7,TRBD1,TRBV6-5
TGTGCCAGCAGTACCCTGGACAGGGTTCCTATGGACGAGCAGTACTTC,CASSTLDRVPMDEQYF,few,TRBJ2-7,TRBD1,TRBV28
TGTGCCTGGAGGTTCGCCCGGGACGCCCTGAACACCGGGGAGCTGTTTTTT,CAWRFARDALNTGELFF,NA,TRBJ2-2,NA,TRBV30
TGCAGTGCTTCCCGCTTAGCCAAAAACATTCAGTACTTC,CSASRLAKNIQYF,many,TRBJ2-4,NA,TRBV20-1